This T cell receptor beta chain was documented in a study of blood T cell repertoires in COVID-19. On the study more broadly: Acute-phase and convalescent COVID-19 samples originated in the United States, Italy and Spain. Sample material is recorded as cDNA or gDNA derived from T cells, B-cell-depleted T cells, or PBMCs.

As originally analysed: By means of reference gene primer amplification, nucleated cell counts were estimated. Assay used: immunoSEQ multiplex PCR; TCRdb lists only in-frame clones, some missing. V and J calls and clone size follow that table, whereas D and trimming were derived from the DNA. This table has about 73,000 clones, more than 65% appearing once. This clonotype was sampled from a human donor in a cohort sampled during active COVID-19. The sample taken for sequencing was peripheral blood.

DNA of the CDR3: TGTGCCAGCAGCCAAGTTCTTCAACTAGCGGTGATCTCCTACGAGCAGTACTTC. Translation: CASSQVLQLAVISYEQYF. This chain joins TRBV3-1 (or the pseudogene TRBV3-2) and TRBJ2-7, with TRBD2 matching 8 bases. The CDR3 extends over 18 amino acids. Trimming removed 1 base from V and 0 bases from J; junction bases left unmatched: 11. CDR1 and CDR2 (germline): LGHDT, YNNKEL (reference sequence).